This T cell receptor beta chain was sequenced in a study of cytomegalovirus exposure and HLA in healthy donors. Study-level background: A preliminary data release comprised around 90 million unique TCRs obtained from HLA-typed donors. Study outcomes and limitations: With later analysis, a missense DCLRE1C variant became linked to TCR beta V- and J-gene trimming. The authors listed 164 TCR beta chains as cytomegalovirus-associated. When a later analysis was performed, an Asian-associated ancestry cluster reportedly had fewer N-insertions than the roughly 730-donor mean.

PCR was performed using 60 Vbeta and 13 Jbeta primers. Using immunoSEQ multiplex PCR, the repertoire was profiled, and TCRdb retains in-frame clones only, with some absent. The sample lists 98,000 or so clones; 78% were seen once. The CDR3 covers 15 residues. V shed 6 bases, J shed 4 bases, and the junction held 7 bases outside the gene matches. CDR1 MDHEN and CDR2 SYDVKM come from the germline V gene. Comments on this clone: Its antigen remains unidentified.

Source material: PBMCs. The origin of this receptor is a middle-aged woman in good health and CMV-seronegative. This chain joins TRBV28 and TRBJ2-3, with 10 bases identical to TRBD2. CDR3 residues: CASSSAGGGADTQYF. Written as DNA, the CDR3 is TGTGCCAGCAGCTCAGCGGGAGGGGGGGCAGATACGCAGTATTTT.